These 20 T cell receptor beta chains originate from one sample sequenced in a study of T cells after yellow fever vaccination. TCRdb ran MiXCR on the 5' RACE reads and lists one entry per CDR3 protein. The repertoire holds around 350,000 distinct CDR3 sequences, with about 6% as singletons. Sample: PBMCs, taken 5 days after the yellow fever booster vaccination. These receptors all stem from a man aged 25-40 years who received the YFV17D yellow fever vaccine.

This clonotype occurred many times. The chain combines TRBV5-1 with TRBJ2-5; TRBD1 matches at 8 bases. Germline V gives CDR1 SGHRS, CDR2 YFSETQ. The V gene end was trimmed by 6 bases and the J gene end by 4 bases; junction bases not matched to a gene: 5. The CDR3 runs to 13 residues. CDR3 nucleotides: TGCGCCAGCACTGTCAGGGGGCCAGAGACCCAGTACTTC. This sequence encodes CASTVRGPETQYF.

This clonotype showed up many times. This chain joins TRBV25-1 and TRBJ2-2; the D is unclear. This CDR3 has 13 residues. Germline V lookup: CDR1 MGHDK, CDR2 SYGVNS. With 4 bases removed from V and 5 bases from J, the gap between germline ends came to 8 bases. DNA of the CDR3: TGTGCCAGCAGTGTCGCGCTGACCGGGGAGCTGTTTTTT. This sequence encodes CASSVALTGELFF.

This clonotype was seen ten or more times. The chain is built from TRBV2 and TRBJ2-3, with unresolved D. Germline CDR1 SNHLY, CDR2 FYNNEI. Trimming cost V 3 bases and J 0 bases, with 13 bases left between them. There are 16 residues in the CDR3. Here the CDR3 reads CASSDLRVLSTDTQYF. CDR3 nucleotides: TGTGCCAGCAGTGATTTAAGGGTACTAAGCACAGATACGCAGTATTTT.

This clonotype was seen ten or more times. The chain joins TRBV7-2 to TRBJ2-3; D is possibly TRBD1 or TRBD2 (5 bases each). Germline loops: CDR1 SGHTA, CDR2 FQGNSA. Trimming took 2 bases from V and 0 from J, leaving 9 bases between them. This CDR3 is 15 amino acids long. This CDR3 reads CASSLSGPSTDTQYF. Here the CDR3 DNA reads TGTGCCAGCAGCTTATCGGGGCCTAGCACAGATACGCAGTATTTT.

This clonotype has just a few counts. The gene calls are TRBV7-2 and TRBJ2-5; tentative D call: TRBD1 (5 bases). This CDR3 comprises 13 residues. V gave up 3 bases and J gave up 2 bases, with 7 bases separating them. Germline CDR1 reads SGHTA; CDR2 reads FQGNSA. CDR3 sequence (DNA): TGTGCCAGCAGCTTCGACAGACAAGAGACCCAGTACTTC. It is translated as CASSFDRQETQYF.

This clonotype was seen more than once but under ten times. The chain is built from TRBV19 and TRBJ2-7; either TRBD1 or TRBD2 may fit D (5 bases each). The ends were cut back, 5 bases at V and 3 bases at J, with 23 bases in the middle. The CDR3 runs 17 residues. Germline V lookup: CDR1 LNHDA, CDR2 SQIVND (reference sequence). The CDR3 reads CASSQLVGPDFYYEQYF. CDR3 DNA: TGTGCCAGTAGTCAACTCGTGGGGCCGGACTTCTACTACGAGCAGTACTTC.

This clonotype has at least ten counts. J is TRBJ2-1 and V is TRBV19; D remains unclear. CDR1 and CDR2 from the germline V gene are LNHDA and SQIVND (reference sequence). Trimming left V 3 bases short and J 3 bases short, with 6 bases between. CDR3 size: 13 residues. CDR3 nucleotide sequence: TGTGCCAGTAGTATCAACAACTACAATGAGCAGTTCTTC. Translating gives CASSINNYNEQFF.

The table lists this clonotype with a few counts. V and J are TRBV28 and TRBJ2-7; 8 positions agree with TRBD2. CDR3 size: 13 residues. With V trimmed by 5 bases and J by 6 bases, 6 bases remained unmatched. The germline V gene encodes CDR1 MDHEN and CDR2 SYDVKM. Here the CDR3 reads CASSAGREGEQYF. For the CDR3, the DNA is TGTGCCAGCAGTGCAGGCCGGGAGGGCGAGCAGTACTTC. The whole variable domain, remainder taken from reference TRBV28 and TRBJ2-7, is DVKVTQSSRYLVKRTGEKVFLECVQDMDHENMFWYRQDPGLGLRLIYFSYDVKMKEKGDIPEGYSVSREKKERFSLILESASTNQTSMYLCASSAGREGEQYFGPGTRLTVT.

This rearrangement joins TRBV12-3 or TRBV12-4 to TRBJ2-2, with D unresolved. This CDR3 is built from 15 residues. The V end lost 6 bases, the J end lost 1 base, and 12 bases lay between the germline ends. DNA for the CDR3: TGTGCCAGCAGCCAGTTCGATAGGAACACCGGGGAGCTGTTTTTT. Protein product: CASSQFDRNTGELFF.

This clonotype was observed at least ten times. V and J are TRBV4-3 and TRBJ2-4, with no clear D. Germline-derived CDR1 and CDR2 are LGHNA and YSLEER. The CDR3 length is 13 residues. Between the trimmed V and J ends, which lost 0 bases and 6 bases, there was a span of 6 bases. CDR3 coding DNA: TGCGCCAGCAGCCAAGATCGTTTAAACATTCAGTACTTC. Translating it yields CASSQDRLNIQYF.

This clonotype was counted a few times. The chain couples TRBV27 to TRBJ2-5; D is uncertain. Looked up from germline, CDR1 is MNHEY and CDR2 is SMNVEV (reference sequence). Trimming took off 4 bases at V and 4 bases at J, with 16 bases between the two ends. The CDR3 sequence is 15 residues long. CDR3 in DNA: TGTGCCAGCAGTTCCCGCCGGGCTATCGTAGAGACCCAGTACTTC. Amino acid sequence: CASSSRRAIVETQYF.

The chain's CDR3 is CASIKPGTGNAALHF. The CDR3 DNA is TGTGCCAGCATTAAGCCCGGGACAGGCAACGCGGCCCTCCACTTT. V and J are TRBV6-2 or TRBV6-3 and TRBJ1-6, with TRBD1 matching 8 bases. J gave up 14 bases and V 7 bases, and 16 bases lay outside the gene matches. Germline V lookup: CDR1 MNHEY, CDR2 SVGEGT. This CDR3 spans 15 amino acids.

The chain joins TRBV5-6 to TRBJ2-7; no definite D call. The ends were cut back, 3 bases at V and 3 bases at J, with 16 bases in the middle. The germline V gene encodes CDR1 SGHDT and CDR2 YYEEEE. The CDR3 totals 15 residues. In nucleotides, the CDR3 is TGTGCCAGCAGCTCCCGGGCCCTATACCTCTACGAGCAGTACTTC. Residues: CASSSRALYLYEQYF.

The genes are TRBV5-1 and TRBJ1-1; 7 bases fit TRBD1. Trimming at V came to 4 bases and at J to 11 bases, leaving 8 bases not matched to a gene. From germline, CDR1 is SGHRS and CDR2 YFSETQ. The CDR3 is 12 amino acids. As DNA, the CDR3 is TGCGCCAGCAGCCCCCGACAGGGTTCGGCTTTCTTT. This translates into CASSPRQGSAFF.

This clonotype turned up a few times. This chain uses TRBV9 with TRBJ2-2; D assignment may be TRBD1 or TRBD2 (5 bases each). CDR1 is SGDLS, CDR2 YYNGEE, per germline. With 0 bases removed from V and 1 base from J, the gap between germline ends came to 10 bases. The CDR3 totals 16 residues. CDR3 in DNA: TGTGCCAGCAGCGTAGGGGGACCGCGGAACACCGGGGAGCTGTTTTTT. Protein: CASSVGGPRNTGELFF.

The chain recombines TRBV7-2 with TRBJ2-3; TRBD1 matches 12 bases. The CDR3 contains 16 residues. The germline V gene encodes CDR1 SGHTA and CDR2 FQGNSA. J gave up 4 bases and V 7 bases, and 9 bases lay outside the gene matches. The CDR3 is CASTPPGTGGADTQYF. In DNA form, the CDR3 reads TGTGCCAGCACCCCACCTGGGACAGGGGGCGCAGATACGCAGTATTTT. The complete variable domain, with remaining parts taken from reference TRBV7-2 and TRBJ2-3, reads GAGVSQSPSNKVTEKGKDVELRCDPISGHTALYWYRQSLGQGLEFLIYFQGNSAPDKSGLPSDRFSAERTGGSVSTLTIQRTQQEDSAVYLCASTPPGTGGADTQYFGPGTRLTVL.

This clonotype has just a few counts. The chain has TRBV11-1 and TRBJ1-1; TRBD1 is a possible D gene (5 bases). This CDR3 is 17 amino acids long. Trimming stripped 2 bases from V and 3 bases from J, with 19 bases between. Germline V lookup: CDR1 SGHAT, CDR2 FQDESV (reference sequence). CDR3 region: CASSLLVSGIVDTEAFF. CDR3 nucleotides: TGTGCCAGCAGCTTACTCGTCTCAGGGATCGTTGACACTGAAGCTTTCTTT.

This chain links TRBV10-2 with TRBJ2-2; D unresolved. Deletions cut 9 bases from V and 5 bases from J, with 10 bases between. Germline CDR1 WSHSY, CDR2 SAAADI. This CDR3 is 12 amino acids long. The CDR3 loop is CASFAGTGELFF. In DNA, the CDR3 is TGCGCCAGTTTTGCTGGGACCGGGGAGCTGTTTTTT.

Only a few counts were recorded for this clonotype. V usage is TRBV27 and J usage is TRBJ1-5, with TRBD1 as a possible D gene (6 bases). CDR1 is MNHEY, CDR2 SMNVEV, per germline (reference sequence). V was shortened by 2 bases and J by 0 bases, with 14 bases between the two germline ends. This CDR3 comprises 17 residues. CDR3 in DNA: TGTGCCAGCAGTTTAAATCCGGACAGACATAGCAATCAGCCCCAGCATTTT. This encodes CASSLNPDRHSNQPQHF.

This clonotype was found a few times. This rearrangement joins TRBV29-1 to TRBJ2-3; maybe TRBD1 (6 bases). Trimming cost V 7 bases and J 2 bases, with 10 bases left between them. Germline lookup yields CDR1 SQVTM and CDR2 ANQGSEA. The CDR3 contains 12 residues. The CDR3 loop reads CSARDITDTQYF. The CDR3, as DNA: TGCAGCGCCCGGGACATCACAGATACGCAGTATTTT.